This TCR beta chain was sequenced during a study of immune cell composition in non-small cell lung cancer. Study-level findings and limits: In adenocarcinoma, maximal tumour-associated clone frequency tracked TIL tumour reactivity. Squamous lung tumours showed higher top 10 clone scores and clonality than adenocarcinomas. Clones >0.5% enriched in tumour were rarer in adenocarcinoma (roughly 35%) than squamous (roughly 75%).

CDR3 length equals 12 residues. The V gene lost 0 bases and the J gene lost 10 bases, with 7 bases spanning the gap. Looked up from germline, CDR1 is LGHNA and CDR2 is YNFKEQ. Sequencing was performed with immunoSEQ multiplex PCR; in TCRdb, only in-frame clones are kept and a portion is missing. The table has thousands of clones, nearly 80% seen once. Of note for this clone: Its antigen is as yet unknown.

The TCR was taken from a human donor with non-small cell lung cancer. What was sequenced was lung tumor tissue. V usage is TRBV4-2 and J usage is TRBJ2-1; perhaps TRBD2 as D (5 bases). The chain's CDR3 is CASSQEAEEQFF. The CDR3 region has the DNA TGTGCCAGCAGCCAAGAAGCGGAGGAGCAGTTCTTC.